Listed below are T cell receptor beta chains from one sample, sequenced in a study of Ad26.COV2.S vaccination and SARS-CoV-2 variants. Method: immunoSEQ multiplex PCR; TCRdb's copy keeps in-frame clones and lacks some. The sample lists about 500,000 clones, about nine tenths occurring once. Here the sequenced sample was peripheral blood, taken in a trial of Ad26.COV2.S vaccine versus placebo. These receptors came from a person between 18 and 59 years old who received the Ad26.COV2.S COVID-19 vaccine or a placebo. The CDR3 runs from the conserved cysteine through the conserved F or W. A D gene is named only where the DNA matches it firmly. Clone size is shown for a subset of rows, as once, few, many or a class of expanded clone.

length,V,J,size,D,CDR3,DNA
12,TRBV9,TRBJ1-1,.,.,CASSVADTEAFF,TGTGCCAGCAGCGTAGCGGACACTGAAGCTTTCTTT
12,TRBV6-5,TRBJ1-1,.,.,CASSYFNTEAFF,TGTGCCAGCAGTTACTTCAACACTGAAGCTTTCTTT
12,TRBV27,TRBJ1-1,.,.,CASSLFGGEAFF,TGTGCCAGCAGTTTATTCGGGGGAGAAGCTTTCTTT
15,TRBV3-1/TRBV3-2,TRBJ2-3,.,.,CASSQGSGNTDTQYF,TGTGCCAGCAGCCAAGGATCGGGGAACACAGATACGCAGTATTTT
16,TRBV3-1/TRBV3-2,TRBJ2-5,.,.,CASSQARGRRVETQYF,TGTGCCAGCAGCCAAGCTCGGGGGCGGAGGGTGGAGACCCAGTACTTC
15,TRBV18,TRBJ1-1,.,.,CASSPPGVRTAEAFF,TGTGCCAGCTCACCACCGGGGGTTCGCACAGCCGAAGCTTTCTTT
15,TRBV14,TRBJ2-1,.,TRBD1,CASSLRQGIYNEQFF,TGTGCCAGCAGTCTTCGACAGGGAATCTACAATGAGCAGTTCTTC
16,TRBV29-1,TRBJ1-1,.,.,CSVTLRLAVMNTEAFF,TGCAGCGTTACACTACGATTGGCCGTAATGAACACTGAAGCTTTCTTT
13,TRBV27,TRBJ2-7,.,TRBD1,CASRRLTGDEQYF,TGTGCCAGCAGAAGACTAACAGGGGACGAGCAGTACTTC
12,TRBV10-3,TRBJ1-4,.,.,CAISEFREKLFF,TGTGCCATCAGTGAGTTTAGGGAAAAACTGTTTTTT
17,TRBV24-1,TRBJ2-3,.,.,CATSDSGVGGLTDTQYF,TGTGCCACCAGTGATTCCGGGGTGGGGGGACTCACAGATACGCAGTATTTT
13,TRBV5-4,TRBJ2-1,many,.,CASSPVPGDEQFF,TGTGCCAGCAGCCCCGTTCCAGGGGACGAGCAGTTCTTC
13,TRBV6-1,TRBJ1-2,.,.,CASSDRGNYGYTF,TGTGCCAGCAGTGACAGGGGTAACTATGGCTACACCTTC
14,TRBV7-9,TRBJ1-1,.,TRBD1,CASRDSNLNTEAFF,TGTGCCAGCCGGGACAGCAACTTGAACACTGAAGCTTTCTTT
16,TRBV5-4,TRBJ2-5,.,TRBD1,CASSAHPGTVQETQYF,TGTGCCAGCAGCGCCCATCCCGGGACAGTACAAGAGACCCAGTACTTC
18,TRBV18,TRBJ2-3,.,TRBD2,CASSPLRGAGGEPDTQYF,TGTGCCAGCTCACCCCTACGTGGTGCGGGAGGTGAACCAGATACGCAGTATTTT
15,TRBV5-1,TRBJ2-1,.,.,CASSEGLDTYNEQFF,TGCGCCAGCAGCGAGGGACTTGACACCTACAATGAGCAGTTCTTC
15,TRBV3-1/TRBV3-2,TRBJ2-7,.,TRBD1,CASSQDRRGRYEQYF,TGTGCCAGCAGCCAAGATCGCAGGGGGCGCTACGAGCAGTACTTC
14,TRBV15,TRBJ1-4,.,.,CATSTRRPHEKLFF,TGTGCCACCAGCACTAGACGGCCCCATGAAAAACTGTTTTTT
16,TRBV15,TRBJ2-7,once,TRBD1,CATSRDGAGGLNEQYF,TGTGCCACCAGCAGAGATGGGGCAGGGGGCTTGAACGAGCAGTACTTC
14,TRBV7-9,TRBJ1-4,.,.,CASSLRQANEKLFF,TGTGCCAGCAGCCTGAGACAGGCTAATGAAAAACTGTTTTTT
15,TRBV25-1,TRBJ2-5,.,TRBD2,CASSEGLAGMETQYF,TGTGCCAGCAGTGAGGGACTAGCGGGGATGGAGACCCAGTACTTC
11,TRBV3-1/TRBV3-2,TRBJ1-4,.,.,CASSQEGKLFF,TGTGCCAGCAGCCAAGAAGGAAAACTGTTTTTT
15,TRBV28,TRBJ2-7,.,.,CASSFWGTESSEQYF,TGTGCCAGCAGTTTTTGGGGTACAGAATCGAGCGAGCAGTACTTC
14,TRBV7-9,TRBJ1-2,.,.,CASSLGEGGYGYTF,TGTGCCAGCAGCTTAGGAGAGGGAGGATATGGCTACACCTTC
17,TRBV18,TRBJ2-2,.,.,CASSPTDRGGSTGELFF,TGTGCCAGCTCACCCACGGATAGAGGGGGAAGCACCGGGGAGCTGTTTTTT
16,TRBV5-6,TRBJ2-2,.,.,CASSSPRGAMGGELFF,TGTGCCAGCAGTTCCCCTCGCGGGGCTATGGGCGGGGAGCTGTTTTTT
12,TRBV10-2,TRBJ2-1,once,.,CASSVVGNEQFF,TGCGCCAGCAGTGTGGTGGGGAATGAGCAGTTCTTC
14,TRBV10-3,TRBJ1-2,.,.,CAISESGTNYGYTF,TGTGCCATCAGTGAGTCGGGAACTAACTATGGCTACACCTTC
13,TRBV4-2,TRBJ1-5,few,.,CASSQGVGQPQHF,TGTGCCAGCAGCCAAGGGGTAGGGCAGCCCCAGCATTTT
21,TRBV19,TRBJ1-5,.,TRBD1,CASSISRWGGQGDLSNQPQHF,TGTGCCAGTAGTATCTCTCGATGGGGGGGACAGGGGGACCTTAGCAATCAGCCCCAGCATTTT
15,TRBV18,TRBJ1-6,few,TRBD1,CASSEKQGPGSPLHF,TGTGCCAGCTCAGAGAAACAGGGGCCGGGTTCACCCCTCCACTTT
16,TRBV27,TRBJ2-1,.,.,CASSSPALGTYNEQFF,TGTGCCAGCAGTTCCCCTGCACTAGGCACCTACAATGAGCAGTTCTTC
15,TRBV7-2,TRBJ2-7,.,.,CASSPRTGGPYEQYF,TGTGCCAGCAGCCCAAGGACCGGGGGGCCCTACGAGCAGTACTTC
15,TRBV10-3,TRBJ1-2,.,.,CAISESYGINYGYTF,TGTGCCATCAGTGAGTCGTACGGGATTAACTATGGCTACACCTTC
15,TRBV19,TRBJ1-1,.,.,CASRTKIVGGTEAFF,TGTGCCAGTAGAACTAAGATCGTCGGCGGCACTGAAGCTTTCTTT
15,TRBV27,TRBJ2-5,.,TRBD2,CASSPAAGYQETQYF,TGTGCCAGCAGCCCCGCAGCGGGATACCAAGAGACCCAGTACTTC
17,TRBV7-3,TRBJ1-2,.,TRBD1,CASSPSGRTGNNYGYTF,TGTGCCAGCAGCCCTTCTGGGCGGACAGGGAACAACTATGGCTACACCTTC
13,TRBV6-5,TRBJ1-3,.,TRBD1,CASSWTGGNTIYF,TGTGCCAGCAGTTGGACAGGGGGAAACACCATATATTTT
17,TRBV5-4,TRBJ2-7,.,.,CASSFITGRADLHEQYF,TGTGCCAGCAGCTTTATAACAGGGAGGGCGGATTTGCACGAGCAGTACTTC
14,TRBV6-5,TRBJ2-3,.,TRBD1,CASSRIDRGDTQYF,TGTGCCAGCAGTAGAATCGACAGGGGAGATACGCAGTATTTT
12,TRBV6-5,TRBJ1-1,.,.,CASRGGEAEAFF,TGTGCCAGCCGCGGGGGCGAGGCTGAAGCTTTCTTT